Below are 10 T cell receptor beta chains sequenced from a single sample in a study of blood T cell repertoires in COVID-19. Sequencing used immunoSEQ multiplex PCR; TCRdb keeps in-frame clones, though not all of them. The sample has hundreds of thousands of clones; more than 75% are singletons. Material: peripheral blood. These receptors were taken from a man aged 35-49 years with acute or convalescent COVID-19.

This rearrangement joins TRBV6-5 to TRBJ2-2, with D perhaps TRBD1 (5 bases). The CDR3 contains 14 residues. Germline-derived CDR1 and CDR2 are MNHEY and SVGAGI. The V end was cut by 6 bases, the J end by 7 bases, with 15 bases between. The CDR3 DNA is TGTGCCAGCAGGGTACCAGGGTGGGGCGGGGAGCTGTTTTTT. Its protein product is CASRVPGWGGELFF.

The J gene is TRBJ1-2, the V gene TRBV9; a possible D gene is TRBD1 (6 bases). Between the trimmed V and J ends, which lost 2 bases and 7 bases, there was a span of 9 bases. Germline assignment: CDR1 SGDLS and CDR2 YYNGEE. This CDR3 region has 12 residues. CDR3 sequence (DNA): TGTGCCAGCAGCGTTCAGGGGAGTGGCTACACCTTC. This codes for CASSVQGSGYTF.

The rearrangement joins TRBV7-2 to TRBJ1-1; 7 bases are shared with TRBD1. Unmatched junction bases numbered 11, after V lost 4 bases and J lost 6 bases. The CDR3 covers 15 residues. Germline V CDR1 and CDR2: SGHTA, FQGNSA. CDR3 DNA sequence: TGTGCCAGCAGCTATACCTCGGGACAGACGGCTGAAGCTTTCTTT. It codes for CASSYTSGQTAEAFF.

This chain uses TRBV4-3 with TRBJ2-7; D perhaps matches TRBD2 (5 bases). The V end lost 2 bases, the J end lost 10 bases, and 18 bases lay between the germline ends. The CDR3 runs to 14 residues. Germline V CDR1 and CDR2: LGHNA, YSLEER. The CDR3 DNA reads as TGCGCCAGCAGCCAAAAATCCCGGGGAGCACTTCAGTACTTC. Protein product: CASSQKSRGALQYF.

The V and J genes are TRBV18 and TRBJ2-1; possibly TRBD1 for D (7 bases). The CDR3 spans 16 residues. Germline-derived CDR1 and CDR2 are KGHSH and LQKENI. The V end was cut by 3 bases, the J end by 2 bases, with 14 bases between. CDR3 in amino acids: CASSPEGQLPYNEQFF. Here the CDR3 DNA reads TGTGCCAGCTCACCGGAGGGACAGTTACCCTACAATGAGCAGTTCTTC.

The V call is TRBV2, the J call TRBJ2-1, with 10 positions matching TRBD2. The J segment lost 11 bases and the V segment lost 3 bases, leaving 10 bases of the junction unmatched. This CDR3 is 15 amino acids long. Germline V gene data show CDR1 as SNHLY and CDR2 as FYNNEI. Here the CDR3 DNA reads TGTGCCAGCAGTGAGACGACTAGCGGGTCCCAGCAGCAGTTCTTC. Protein product: CASSETTSGSQQQFF.

The gene calls are TRBV5-8 and TRBJ2-7; 10 bases map to TRBD1. CDR1 and CDR2 from the germline V gene are SGHTS and YDEGEE. The CDR3 totals 14 residues. The J segment lost 4 bases and the V segment lost 5 bases, leaving 6 bases of the junction unmatched. Here the CDR3 DNA reads TGTGCCAGCAGTCGACGGACAGGGGGTTACGAGCAGTACTTC. Its translation: CASSRRTGGYEQYF.

The V gene is TRBV6-5, the J gene TRBJ1-3; 7 positions agree with TRBD1. The CDR3 spans 16 residues. V dropped 4 bases and J dropped 0; count of bases not matched to a gene: 6. The germline V gene encodes CDR1 MNHEY and CDR2 SVGAGI. CDR3 region: CASSSGTASSGNTIYF. The CDR3, as DNA: TGTGCCAGCAGTTCCGGGACAGCATCCTCTGGAAACACCATATATTTT.

V is TRBV3-1 (or the pseudogene TRBV3-2) and J is TRBJ1-6; D unresolved. This CDR3 has 19 residues. From germline, CDR1 is LGHDT and CDR2 YNNKEL (reference sequence). V dropped 1 base and J dropped 0 bases, with 16 bases sitting between them. CDR3: CASSQVYASGSSYNSPLHF. The CDR3 bases are TGTGCCAGCAGCCAAGTTTATGCGTCAGGTAGCTCCTATAATTCACCCCTCCACTTT.

The rearrangement uses TRBV19 and TRBJ1-4, with D possibly TRBD1 on 6 matching bases. The CDR3 totals 15 residues. V lost 5 bases to trimming and J lost 8 bases, with 18 bases between them. The germline V gene encodes CDR1 LNHDA and CDR2 SQIVND (reference sequence). This chain's CDR3 is CASSQQGPLGEKLFF. CDR3 nucleotides: TGTGCCAGTAGTCAACAGGGACCCTTGGGAGAAAAACTGTTTTTT.